The 29 T cell receptor beta chains below all came from one sample that was sequenced in a study of post-analysis software for immune sequencing data. Study observations and caveats: Elevated frequency relative to controls characterized roughly five TRBV segments in patients, TRBV5-6, TRBV5-1 and TRBV20-1 among them.

The antigens these receptors bind are not known. The TCR beta cDNA libraries contained unique molecular identifiers. TCRdb itself ran the PCR reads through MiXCR, one entry per CDR3 protein. The data hold 380,000 or so distinct CDR3 sequences, with less than 40% observed a single time. Sequencing was done on a sample of blood. The source of these receptors is a girl under 18 with multiple sclerosis.

As for this clonotype: As the CDR3 is not closed by the conserved phenylalanine or tryptophan, this likely results from a read error. CDR3 sequence: CASSLAGSYTEAFC. The CDR3 DNA reads TGTGCCAGCAGCTTAGCGGGTAGCTACACTGAAGCTTTCTGT. V usage is TRBV7-2 and J usage is TRBJ1-1; no clear D gene. The germline V and J ends were trimmed by 0 bases and 3 bases, with 8 bases remaining between them. Germline V lookup: CDR1 SGHTA, CDR2 FQGNSA. The CDR3 loop spans 14 amino acids.

This clonotype was picked up a small number of times. V usage is TRBV27 and J usage is TRBJ2-3; 8 positions agree with TRBD2. CDR3 length equals 15 residues. V lost 1 base, J lost 6 bases, and 6 bases stayed unmatched. Germline V gives CDR1 MNHEY, CDR2 SMNVEV (reference sequence). DNA of the CDR3: TGTGCCAGCAGTTTATGGCGGGGGGCTGGCGATACGCAGTATTTT. This codes for CASSLWRGAGDTQYF.

This chain joins TRBV7-2 and TRBJ2-5; 15 nucleotides align to TRBD2. Germline CDR1 is SGHTA and CDR2 is FQGNSA. Trimming took 5 bases from V and 3 from J; bases not matched to a gene: 7. The CDR3 has 17 amino acids. CDR3 region: CASSPPGLAGGEETQYF. The CDR3 DNA reads TGTGCCAGCAGCCCACCCGGACTAGCGGGGGGGGAAGAGACCCAGTACTTC. Full variable domain (outside the CDR3, taken from reference TRBV7-2 and TRBJ2-5): GAGVSQSPSNKVTEKGKDVELRCDPISGHTALYWYRQSLGQGLEFLIYFQGNSAPDKSGLPSDRFSAERTGGSVSTLTIQRTQQEDSAVYLCASSPPGLAGGEETQYFGPGTRLLVL.

This clonotype was detected a few times. The chain recombines TRBV7-2 with TRBJ2-7, with D possibly called TRBD1 or TRBD2 (7 bases each). The germline V and J ends were trimmed by 5 bases and 0 bases, with 11 bases remaining between them. Per germline, CDR1 SGHTA and CDR2 FQGNSA. The CDR3 is 14 residues long. CDR3 amino acids: CASSRGDSSYEQYF. CDR3 sequence (DNA): TGTGCCAGCAGCCGGGGGGACAGCTCCTACGAGCAGTACTTC.

A few counts support this clonotype. The CDR3 DNA is TGTGCCAGCAGCTTAACGGCGGGACTAGCGGGACAAGAGACCCAGTACTTC. Its protein is CASSLTAGLAGQETQYF. This chain connects TRBV7-8 to TRBJ2-5; TRBD2 matches 13 bases. The V segment lost 2 bases and the J segment 2 bases; nucleotides outside the gene matches: 5. Germline CDR1 SGHVS, CDR2 FQNEAQ. The CDR3 is made up of 17 amino acids.

This clonotype was seen more than once but under ten times. A junction end diverges from the germline sequence, so it may reflect a read error. This chain links TRBV7-9 with TRBJ1-1, with no clear D. The CDR3 contains 13 residues. The V gene's germline CDR1 is SEHNR and CDR2 FQNEAQ (reference sequence). The CDR3 nucleotides are TGTGCCAGCAGCTTATCTCTGGGCGGTGAAGCTTTTTTT. Translated, it gives CASSLSLGGEAFF. Full variable domain (rest looked up from reference TRBV7-9 and TRBJ1-1): DTGVSQNPRHKITKRGQNVTFRCDPISEHNRLYWYRQTLGQGPEFLTYFQNEAQLEKSRLLSDRFSAERPKGSFSTLEIQRTEQGDSAMYLCASSLSLGGEAFFGQGTRLTVV.

Concerning this clonotype itself: At one end, the junction sequence differs from germline, possibly due to a read error. The chain employs TRBV28 and TRBJ2-1, with D perhaps matching TRBD2 (5 bases). This CDR3 spans 14 amino acids. Germline V lookup: CDR1 MDHEN, CDR2 SYDVKM. The DNA for the CDR3 is TGCGCCAGCGGTTTAGTTGACACGTTCAATGAGCAGTTCTTC. Amino acid sequence: CASGLVDTFNEQFF.

The chain uses TRBV29-1 and TRBJ2-7, with a weak D call TRBD2 (5 bases). From germline, CDR1 is SQVTM and CDR2 ANQGSEA. Trimming left V 4 bases short and J 3 bases short, with 10 bases between. This CDR3 is 12 amino acids long. Written as DNA, the CDR3 is TGCAGCGTTGCGTCAGACTACTACGAGCAGTACTTC. Its translation is CSVASDYYEQYF.

The chain links TRBV20-1 to TRBJ2-4; unclear D gene. TRBJ2-7 explains the end of the DNA better; the J call may be wrong. CDR3 length: 9 residues. Per the germline V gene, CDR1 is DFQATT and CDR2 is SNEGSKA (reference sequence). The CDR3 loop reads CSASGEQYF. CDR3 bases: TGCAGTGCTAGTGGCGAGCAGTACTTC.

The genes are TRBV10-2 and TRBJ1-2; maybe TRBD1 (6 bases). Germline CDR1 and CDR2: WSHSY and SAAADI. The ends were cut back, 5 bases at V and 1 base at J, with 17 bases in the middle. This CDR3 has 16 amino acids. CDR3: CASSSGTQLFNYGYTF. CDR3 bases: TGCGCCAGCAGTTCCGGGACACAACTATTTAACTATGGCTACACCTTC.

The sample holds a few counts of this clonotype. This chain connects TRBV9 to TRBJ2-4; TRBD1 agrees at 8 bases. The length of the CDR3 is 15 residues. V lost 0 bases and J lost 8; bases outside the gene matches: 7. CDR1 SGDLS and CDR2 YYNGEE come from the germline V gene. The CDR3 sequence: CASSVAPGQGDIQYF. The CDR3 DNA is TGTGCCAGCAGCGTAGCTCCCGGACAGGGAGACATTCAGTACTTC.

This clonotype was detected a few times. The rearrangement uses TRBV27 and TRBJ1-5, with 7 positions matching TRBD1. V was clipped by 5 bases and J by 2 bases; unmatched bases: 9. This CDR3 is 16 amino acids long. CDR1 is MNHEY and CDR2 is SMNVEV in the germline V gene (reference sequence). DNA for the CDR3: TGTGCCAGCAGTCCTACAGGGGCTAGGGGCAATCAGCCCCAGCATTTT. Translation: CASSPTGARGNQPQHF.

The sample holds a few counts of this clonotype. This chain joins TRBV4-3 and TRBJ2-1; no clear D gene. V lost 4 bases to trimming and J lost 1 base, with 17 bases between them. CDR1 LGHNA and CDR2 YSLEER come from the germline V gene. The CDR3 has 17 residues. This CDR3 reads CASSPDGWMTSYNEQFF. Written as DNA, the CDR3 is TGCGCCAGCAGCCCAGATGGCTGGATGACATCCTACAATGAGCAGTTCTTC.

This clonotype has only a few counts. The chain carries TRBV5-1 and TRBJ2-7; D unresolved. Germline V gene sequence: CDR1 SGHRS, CDR2 YFSETQ. The CDR3 runs to 12 residues. The V gene lost 4 bases and the J gene lost 6 bases, with 11 bases spanning the gap. CDR3 in DNA: TGCGCCAGCAGCATACGAGAGACCGAGCAGTACTTC. This encodes CASSIRETEQYF.

This clonotype was observed a handful of times. The V and J genes are TRBV7-9 and TRBJ2-7; the match to TRBD2 covers 8 bases. The length of the CDR3 is 16 residues. Germline V gene lookup returns CDR1 SEHNR and CDR2 FQNEAQ (reference sequence). The V segment lost 1 base and the J segment 4 bases; nucleotides outside the gene matches: 9. The CDR3 sequence is CASSLGSRGGSYEQYF. The CDR3 nucleotides read TGTGCCAGCAGCTTAGGGTCCCGCGGGGGGTCATACGAGCAGTACTTC.

For this clonotype: A junction end diverges from the germline sequence, so it may reflect a read error. This rearrangement joins TRBV7-7 to TRBJ1-6, with 7 bases that match TRBD1. The CDR3 sequence is 21 residues long. CDR1 and CDR2 (germline): SSHAT, FNYEAQ (reference sequence). The CDR3 is CASSLEARDSYRSSYNSPLHF. CDR3 nucleotide sequence: TGTGCTAGCAGCTTAGAGGCCCGGGACAGCTATAGAAGCTCCTATAATTCACCCCTCCACTTT.

The CDR3 reads CASSQAGRLGPVQGEAFF. In DNA form, the CDR3 reads TGCGCCAGCAGCCAAGCTGGACGCCTGGGTCCCGTTCAAGGAGAAGCTTTCTTT. The chain uses TRBV4-1 and TRBJ1-1; no firm D call. From germline, CDR1 is MGHRA and CDR2 YSYEKL. Trimming cost V 1 base and J 8 bases, with 26 bases left between them. The CDR3 spans 18 residues.

This clonotype turned up a few times. V is TRBV7-2 and J is TRBJ2-5, with a possible D match to TRBD2 (7 bases). In germline, CDR1 is SGHTA, CDR2 FQGNSA. The CDR3 sequence is 15 residues long. Trimming cost V 3 bases and J 5 bases, with 16 bases left between them. The CDR3 region is CASSFIGGAGETQYF. CDR3 sequence (DNA): TGTGCCAGCAGCTTTATTGGGGGGGCTGGGGAGACCCAGTACTTC.

This clonotype appeared a single time. The chain uses TRBV29-1 and TRBJ2-7, with D perhaps matching TRBD2 (7 bases). Germline lookup yields CDR1 SQVTM and CDR2 ANQGSEA. The V and J ends lost 4 bases and 3 bases respectively, with 16 bases between them. The CDR3 covers 14 residues. In DNA form, the CDR3 reads TGCAGCGTTGGACGGGGGGCGCAGGGCTACGAGCAGTACTTC. This sequence encodes CSVGRGAQGYEQYF.

The chain combines TRBV28 with TRBJ1-2; unclear D gene. The germline V and J ends were trimmed by 10 bases and 4 bases, with 10 bases remaining between them. The germline V gene encodes CDR1 MDHEN and CDR2 SYDVKM. CDR3 length: 11 amino acids. The CDR3 loop is CATLTLYGYTF. CDR3 in DNA: TGTGCCACCTTGACCCTCTATGGCTACACCTTC.

For this clonotype: Sequence at one end of the junction differs from germline and may be a read error. The chain joins TRBV6-2 or TRBV6-3 to TRBJ2-1; TRBD2 matches at 11 bases. Germline V gives CDR1 MNHEY, CDR2 SVGEGT. The CDR3 runs 18 residues. CDR3 sequence (DNA): TGTGCCAGCAGTTATTGGGCTCTAGCGGGGGGATCCTGCAATGAGCAGTTCTTC. Amino acids: CASSYWALAGGSCNEQFF.

This clonotype was counted a few times. V usage is TRBV4-1 and J usage is TRBJ2-7, with TRBD1 matching over 7 bases. The CDR3 consists of 16 residues. J gave up 3 bases and V 1 base, and 9 bases lay outside the gene matches. CDR1 MGHRA and CDR2 YSYEKL come from the germline V gene. The CDR3 is CASSQVPSGQLYEQYF. CDR3 nucleotides: TGCGCCAGCAGCCAAGTTCCCTCGGGACAGCTCTACGAGCAGTACTTC.

This clonotype showed up just a few times. This rearrangement joins TRBV7-2 to TRBJ1-2; D might be TRBD1 (5 bases). CDR3 length: 14 residues. CDR1 and CDR2 (germline): SGHTA, FQGNSA. V shed 5 bases and J shed 5 bases, with 15 bases lying between them. The CDR3 reads CASSPRDGLYGYTF. CDR3 coding DNA: TGTGCCAGCAGCCCCCGGGACGGACTATATGGCTACACCTTC.

This clonotype showed up many times. The V and J genes are TRBV20-1 and TRBJ2-5; D unresolved. CDR3 length: 11 residues. Germline V gene sequence: CDR1 DFQATT, CDR2 SNEGSKA (reference sequence). V was cut by 1 base and J by 4 bases, with 4 bases left in between. The CDR3 sequence is CSARVGETQYF. The CDR3 DNA reads TGCAGTGCTAGAGTCGGAGAGACCCAGTACTTC.

This clonotype was counted a few times. The rearrangement links TRBV20-1 to TRBJ2-5; TRBD2 matches 11 bases. Germline CDR1 is DFQATT and CDR2 is SNEGSKA (reference sequence). CDR3 length: 13 residues. CDR3 sequence (DNA): TGCAGCCTAGCGGGGGGTAACCAAGAGACCCAGTACTTC. Translated, it gives CSLAGGNQETQYF.

The chain carries TRBV4-2 and TRBJ2-5; no clear D gene. The DNA matches TRBJ2-1 better at its end, which makes the J call doubtful. Germline CDR1 is LGHNA and CDR2 is YNFKEQ. The CDR3 runs to 14 residues. CDR3 residues: CASSQGRSQETQFF. Here the CDR3 DNA reads TGTGCCAGCAGCCAAGGACGGTCCCAAGAGACCCAGTTCTTC.

The rearrangement joins TRBV27 to TRBJ1-1, with D possibly matching TRBD1 (5 bases). Trimming left V 8 bases short and J 7 bases short, with 17 bases between. The germline V gene has CDR1 MNHEY and CDR2 SMNVEV (reference sequence). The length of the CDR3 is 13 residues. For the CDR3, the DNA is TGTGCCAGCGGGCTCGGGGCCGGCGGTGAAGCTTTCTTT. As protein: CASGLGAGGEAFF.

V is TRBV9 and J is TRBJ2-6; D gene unclear. The V gene's germline CDR1 is SGDLS and CDR2 YYNGEE. V lost 3 bases, J lost 0 bases, and 10 bases lay in between. The CDR3 runs to 16 residues. This CDR3 is CASSERRSSGANVLTF. The CDR3, as DNA: TGTGCCAGCAGCGAAAGACGCAGCTCTGGGGCCAACGTCCTGACTTTC.

V and J are TRBV3-1 and TRBJ1-2; D not certain. V lost 4 bases, J lost 2 bases, and 11 bases lay in between. The germline V gene encodes CDR1 LGHDT and CDR2 YNNKEL (reference sequence). CDR3 length: 14 amino acids. The CDR3 loop is CASSLAVGNYGYTF. In DNA form, the CDR3 reads TGTGCCAGCAGCCTAGCAGTCGGAAACTATGGCTACACCTTC.